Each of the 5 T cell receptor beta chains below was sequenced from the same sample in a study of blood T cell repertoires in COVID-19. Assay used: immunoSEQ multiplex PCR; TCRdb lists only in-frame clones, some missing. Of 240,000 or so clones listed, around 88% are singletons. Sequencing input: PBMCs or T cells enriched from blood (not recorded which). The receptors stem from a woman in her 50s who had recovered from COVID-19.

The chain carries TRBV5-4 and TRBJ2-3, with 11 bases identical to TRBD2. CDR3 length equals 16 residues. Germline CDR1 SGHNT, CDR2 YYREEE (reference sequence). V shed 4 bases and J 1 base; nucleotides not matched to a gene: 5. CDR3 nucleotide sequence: TGTGCCAGCAGCCGTGGGACTAGCGGAGGCACAGATACGCAGTATTTT. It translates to CASSRGTSGGTDTQYF.

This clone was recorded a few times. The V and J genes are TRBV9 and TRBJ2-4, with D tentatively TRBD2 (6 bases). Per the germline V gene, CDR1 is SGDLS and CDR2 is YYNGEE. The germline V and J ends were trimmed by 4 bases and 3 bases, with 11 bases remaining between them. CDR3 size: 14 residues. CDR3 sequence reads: CASSPHGSKNIQYF. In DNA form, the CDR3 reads TGTGCCAGCAGCCCCCACGGGAGCAAAAACATTCAGTACTTC.

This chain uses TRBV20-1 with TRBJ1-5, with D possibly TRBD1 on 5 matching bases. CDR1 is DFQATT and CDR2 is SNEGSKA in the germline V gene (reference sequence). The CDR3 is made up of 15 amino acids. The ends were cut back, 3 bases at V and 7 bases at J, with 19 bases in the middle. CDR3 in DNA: TGCAGTGCTAGTTTGTCAGGGCCTACTGGGCAGCCCCAGCATTTT. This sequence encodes CSASLSGPTGQPQHF.

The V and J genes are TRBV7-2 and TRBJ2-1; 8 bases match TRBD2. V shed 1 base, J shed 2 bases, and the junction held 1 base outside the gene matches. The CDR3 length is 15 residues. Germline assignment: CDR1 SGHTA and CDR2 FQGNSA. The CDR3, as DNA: TGTGCCAGCAGCTTAGATAGCGGGACCTACAATGAGCAGTTCTTC. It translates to CASSLDSGTYNEQFF.

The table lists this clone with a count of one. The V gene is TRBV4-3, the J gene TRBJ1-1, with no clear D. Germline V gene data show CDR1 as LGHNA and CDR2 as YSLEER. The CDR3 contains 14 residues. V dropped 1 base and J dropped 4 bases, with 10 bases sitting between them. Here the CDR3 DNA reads TGCGCCAGCAGCCAAGGCAGGTTGGTCACTGAAGCTTTCTTT. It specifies CASSQGRLVTEAFF.